This TCR beta chain was captured by sequencing in a study of T cells in Graves' hyperthyroidism and ophthalmopathy. The study, taken as a whole, reports: Prediction of ophthalmopathy progression came a median around 6 months pre-onset.

Concerning this clonotype: Its antigen remains unidentified.

This CDR3 has 14 amino acids. CDR1 SGHAT and CDR2 FQNNGV come from the germline V gene. The germline V and J ends were trimmed by 3 bases and 3 bases, with 9 bases remaining between them. Amplified TCR beta CDR3 regions came from RNA transcripts. First-round RT-PCR targeting the TCR CDR3 was performed with the HTBI primer set. TCRdb reanalysed the multiplex PCR reads using MiXCR and keeps one entry per CDR3 protein. The data hold hundreds of thousands of distinct CDR3 sequences, with approximately 44% observed a single time. Input material: peripheral blood or thyroid tissue (not recorded which). The chain combines TRBV11-2 with TRBJ1-3, with D perhaps matching TRBD1 (5 bases). The TCR sequence derives from a young woman with Graves' hyperthyroidism. The CDR3 region is CASSFRGYGNTIYF. In DNA form, the CDR3 reads TGTGCCAGCAGCTTCCGGGGCTATGGAAACACCATATATTTT. The full variable domain, with the rest looked up from reference TRBV11-2 and TRBJ1-3, is EAGVAQSPRYKIIEKRQSVAFWCNPISGHATLYWYQQILGQGPKLLIQFQNNGVVDDSQLPKDRFSAERLKGVDSTLKIQPAKLEDSAVYLCASSFRGYGNTIYFGEGSWLTVV.